Listed below are T cell receptor beta chains from one sample, sequenced in a study of OX40 agonist ivuxolimab in advanced cancers. This table comes from immunoSEQ multiplex PCR, and its TCRdb copy is limited to in-frame clones, with some not included. Among roughly 30,000 clones listed, roughly 80% were seen once. The specimen comprised CD4+ or CD8+ T cells sorted from blood, sampled in a trial of the OX40 agonist ivuxolimab. The source of these receptors is an adult with an advanced solid tumor such as melanoma, head and neck, liver or kidney cancer. Each CDR3 is given with its conserved first and last residue. The order of the fields is J gene, CDR3 length, V gene, CDR3 protein.

j_call: TRBJ2-1; cdr3_length: 15; v_call: TRBV18; cdr3_aa: CASSPPGGVYNEQFF
j_call: TRBJ2-7; cdr3_length: 16; v_call: TRBV19; cdr3_aa: CASSIVGQGIAYEQYF
j_call: TRBJ1-2; cdr3_length: 13; v_call: TRBV28; cdr3_aa: CASSPLGGDGYTF
j_call: TRBJ2-5; cdr3_length: 15; v_call: TRBV9; cdr3_aa: CASSVAGMEKETQYF
j_call: TRBJ1-1; cdr3_length: 14; v_call: TRBV19; cdr3_aa: CASSPQGALTEAFF
j_call: TRBJ2-2; cdr3_length: 17; v_call: TRBV18; cdr3_aa: CASSPRVGGTNTGELFF
j_call: TRBJ1-3; cdr3_length: 13; v_call: TRBV27; cdr3_aa: CASRQLSGNTIYF
j_call: TRBJ2-7; cdr3_length: 12; v_call: TRBV5-4; cdr3_aa: CASSLDGAEQYF
j_call: TRBJ2-3; cdr3_length: 14; v_call: TRBV15; cdr3_aa: CATSRDTGTDTQYF
j_call: TRBJ1-5; cdr3_length: 14; v_call: TRBV28; cdr3_aa: CASRGGRSNQPQHF
j_call: TRBJ2-3; cdr3_length: 12; v_call: TRBV4-1; cdr3_aa: CASSHDGDTQYF
j_call: TRBJ1-1; cdr3_length: 13; v_call: TRBV5-5; cdr3_aa: CASSWGVMAEAFF
j_call: TRBJ1-6; cdr3_length: 16; v_call: TRBV4-1; cdr3_aa: CASSLNPQGANSPLHF
j_call: TRBJ2-5; cdr3_length: 16; v_call: TRBV27; cdr3_aa: CASSSTRDFSQETQYF
j_call: TRBJ1-4; cdr3_length: 18; v_call: TRBV5-8; cdr3_aa: CASSSAPRWQATNEKLFF
j_call: TRBJ2-3; cdr3_length: 17; v_call: TRBV7-2; cdr3_aa: CASSLVVGGGHTDTQYF
j_call: TRBJ2-1; cdr3_length: 15; v_call: TRBV6-5; cdr3_aa: CASRRSLSSYNEQFF
j_call: TRBJ1-1; cdr3_length: 12; v_call: TRBV5-5; cdr3_aa: CASSIGTDEAFF
j_call: TRBJ1-1; cdr3_length: 17; v_call: TRBV5-6; cdr3_aa: CASSLDGGRRVYTEAFF
j_call: TRBJ2-1; cdr3_length: 15; v_call: TRBV4-1; cdr3_aa: CASSQDNTPYNEQFF
j_call: TRBJ1-1; cdr3_length: 13; v_call: TRBV5-5; cdr3_aa: CASSLEGNTEAFF
j_call: TRBJ1-2; cdr3_length: 16; v_call: TRBV5-4; cdr3_aa: CASSLTWDRGDGGYTF
j_call: TRBJ2-3; cdr3_length: 16; v_call: TRBV9; cdr3_aa: CASSGLGEGSTDTQYF
j_call: TRBJ2-5; cdr3_length: 12; v_call: TRBV6-5; cdr3_aa: CASSPGGETQYF
j_call: TRBJ1-4; cdr3_length: 14; v_call: TRBV9; cdr3_aa: CASSVSGANEKLFF
j_call: TRBJ2-5; cdr3_length: 14; v_call: TRBV7-9; cdr3_aa: CASSRPGQSETQYF
j_call: TRBJ2-1; cdr3_length: 16; v_call: TRBV27; cdr3_aa: CASSPLPSGGYNEQFF
j_call: TRBJ2-2; cdr3_length: 16; v_call: TRBV4-2; cdr3_aa: CASSQERGGGTGELFF
j_call: TRBJ1-2; cdr3_length: 15; v_call: TRBV2; cdr3_aa: CASTQGRGIGYGYTF
j_call: TRBJ2-2; cdr3_length: 15; v_call: TRBV2; cdr3_aa: CASSAGFGVVGELFF
j_call: TRBJ1-3; cdr3_length: 16; v_call: TRBV9; cdr3_aa: CASSVEKTDSGNTIYF
j_call: TRBJ2-2; cdr3_length: 14; v_call: TRBV11-3; cdr3_aa: CASSLRGRNGELFF
j_call: TRBJ2-7; cdr3_length: 14; v_call: TRBV6-6; cdr3_aa: CASSYGMGGWEQYF
j_call: TRBJ1-2; cdr3_length: 16; v_call: TRBV10-3; cdr3_aa: CAISEVRDTGIYGYTF
j_call: TRBJ2-2; cdr3_length: 19; v_call: TRBV5-1; cdr3_aa: CASSYPGQGPIRNTGELFF
j_call: TRBJ2-7; cdr3_length: 14; v_call: TRBV30; cdr3_aa: CAWSPLAGGYEQYF
j_call: TRBJ1-1; cdr3_length: 13; v_call: TRBV7-2; cdr3_aa: CASTLTVNTEAFF